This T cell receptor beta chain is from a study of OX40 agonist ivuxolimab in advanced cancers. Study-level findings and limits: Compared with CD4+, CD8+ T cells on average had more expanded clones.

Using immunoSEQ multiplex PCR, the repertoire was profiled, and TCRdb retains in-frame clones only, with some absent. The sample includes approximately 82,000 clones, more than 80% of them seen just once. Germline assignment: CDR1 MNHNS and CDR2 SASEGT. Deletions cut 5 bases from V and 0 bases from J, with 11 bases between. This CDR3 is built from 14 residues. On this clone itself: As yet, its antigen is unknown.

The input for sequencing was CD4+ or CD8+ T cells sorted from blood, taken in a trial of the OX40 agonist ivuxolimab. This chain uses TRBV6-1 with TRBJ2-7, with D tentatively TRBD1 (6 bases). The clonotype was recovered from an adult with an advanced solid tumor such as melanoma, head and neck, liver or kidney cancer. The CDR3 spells CASSRTGSSYEQYF. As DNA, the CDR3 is TGTGCCAGCAGTAGAACAGGGAGCTCCTACGAGCAGTACTTC.